The 27 T cell receptor beta chains below come from one sample, sequenced in a study of cytomegalovirus exposure and HLA in healthy donors. PCR used 60 Vbeta primers and 13 Jbeta primers. Libraries were prepared by immunoSEQ multiplex PCR; TCRdb keeps only in-frame clonotypes and omits some of them. This sample has 200,000 or so clones; 78% occur once, and the top ten carry about 5.6%. Sequencing was performed on PBMCs. These receptor sequences come from a woman aged 25 to 45 in good health and CMV-seropositive.

The CDR3 protein is CASTPGGTDTQYF. The CDR3, as DNA: TGTGCCAGCACCCCCGGGGGCACAGATACGCAGTATTTT. V gene TRBV28 combines with J gene TRBJ2-3; possible D gene TRBD2, 5 bases. Germline CDR1 and CDR2: MDHEN and SYDVKM. V lost 7 bases to trimming and J lost 1 base, with 9 bases between them. The CDR3 is 13 amino acids. Full variable domain (missing parts from reference TRBV28 and TRBJ2-3): DVKVTQSSRYLVKRTGEKVFLECVQDMDHENMFWYRQDPGLGLRLIYFSYDVKMKEKGDIPEGYSVSREKKERFSLILESASTNQTSMYLCASTPGGTDTQYFGPGTRLTVL.

The rearrangement uses TRBV5-1 and TRBJ2-7, with D possibly being TRBD2 (5 bases). The germline gives CDR1 SGHRS, CDR2 YFSETQ. V dropped 0 bases and J dropped 0 bases, with 10 bases sitting between them. The CDR3 sequence is 15 residues long. The CDR3: CASSLGGSSSYEQYF. The CDR3 DNA follows: TGCGCCAGCAGCTTGGGAGGGTCTAGCTCCTACGAGCAGTACTTC.

The genes are TRBV6-1 and TRBJ1-1; 9 bases line up with TRBD1. The CDR3 covers 14 residues. The ends lost 7 bases at V and 0 bases at J; junction bases unmatched: 3. Per the germline V gene, CDR1 is MNHNS and CDR2 is SASEGT. DNA of the CDR3: TGTGCCAGCACTTGGGACAGGGTGAACACTGAAGCTTTCTTT. Its translation is CASTWDRVNTEAFF.

The genes are TRBV4-3 and TRBJ1-2; D not certain. Germline CDR1 is LGHNA and CDR2 is YSLEER. V shed 0 bases and J shed 8 bases, with 10 bases lying between them. The CDR3 spans 13 residues. DNA for the CDR3: TGCGCCAGCAGCCAAGATTCAGGTTTGGGCTACACCTTC. Its translation is CASSQDSGLGYTF.

The rearrangement links TRBV5-6 to TRBJ2-4; D is undetermined. Germline CDR1 reads SGHDT; CDR2 reads YYEEEE. The V gene lost 0 bases and the J gene lost 0 bases, with 7 bases spanning the gap. This CDR3 comprises 15 residues. DNA for the CDR3: TGTGCCAGCAGCTTGGACGGAGTAGCCAAAAACATTCAGTACTTC. This gives the protein CASSLDGVAKNIQYF.

The V and J genes are TRBV6-5 and TRBJ1-1; 8 nucleotides align to TRBD1. The CDR3 contains 14 residues. V shed 2 bases, J shed 6 bases, and the junction held 5 bases outside the gene matches. CDR1 MNHEY and CDR2 SVGAGI come from the germline V gene. The CDR3 protein is CASSYLPRGPEAFF. CDR3 nucleotides: TGTGCCAGCAGTTACCTCCCCAGGGGGCCTGAAGCTTTCTTT.

This rearrangement joins TRBV4-1 to TRBJ2-5; TRBD1 aligns across 12 bases. V was pared by 0 bases and J by 11 bases, with 7 bases of the junction left unmatched. Germline V gene data show CDR1 as MGHRA and CDR2 as YSYEKL. The CDR3 covers 15 residues. The CDR3 loop reads CASSQEGQGARNQYF. CDR3 sequence (DNA): TGCGCCAGCAGCCAAGAGGGACAGGGGGCCCGGAATCAGTACTTC.

V is TRBV4-1 and J is TRBJ2-4; D uncertain. Germline V lookup: CDR1 MGHRA, CDR2 YSYEKL. This CDR3 has 16 residues. Trimming left V 1 base short and J 0 bases short, with 10 bases between. CDR3 nucleotide sequence: TGCGCCAGCAGCCAAGTGTCCAATTTAGCCAAAAACATTCAGTACTTC. Translating gives CASSQVSNLAKNIQYF.

The gene calls are TRBV4-3 and TRBJ1-1, with 8 positions matching TRBD1. With V trimmed by 4 bases and J by 4 bases, 14 bases remained unmatched. The CDR3 extends over 17 amino acids. Germline lookup yields CDR1 LGHNA and CDR2 YSLEER. CDR3 sequence (DNA): TGCGCCAGCAGCCGAAAACAGACAGGGGTCGCTGGCACTGAAGCTTTCTTT. It specifies CASSRKQTGVAGTEAFF.

In this sample, this clone turned up once. V and J are TRBV4-3 and TRBJ1-2, with D tentatively TRBD1 (6 bases). The CDR3 runs to 14 residues. Trimming removed 0 bases at V and 7 bases at J, with 12 bases between. Germline loops: CDR1 LGHNA, CDR2 YSLEER. CDR3 loop: CASSQDRAGVGYTF. Here the CDR3 DNA reads TGCGCCAGCAGCCAAGATCGGGCAGGGGTTGGCTACACCTTC.

As concerns this clone: An end of the junction differs from the germline gene, which may be a read error. The gene calls are TRBV15 and TRBJ2-6, with TRBD2 matching 7 bases. The CDR3 runs to 15 residues. Germline CDR1 is LNHNV and CDR2 is YYDKDF (reference sequence). CDR3 nucleotides: TGTGCCACCAGCAAAAAGCGGGGTGGGACCAACGTCCTGACTTTC. This sequence encodes CATSKKRGGTNVLTF.

The chain couples TRBV6-1 to TRBJ1-2; TRBD1 is a possible D gene (6 bases). Deletions cut 8 bases from V and 0 bases from J, with 13 bases between. Germline V gene data show CDR1 as MNHNS and CDR2 as SASEGT. The CDR3 length is 14 residues. CDR3: CASHRADTNYGYTF. The CDR3 DNA reads TGTGCCAGCCACAGGGCCGACACTAACTATGGCTACACCTTC.

This rearrangement joins TRBV28 to TRBJ1-2; TRBD1 agrees at 10 bases. The V gene end was trimmed by 10 bases and the J gene end by 4 bases; junction bases not matched to a gene: 12. CDR1 and CDR2 (germline): MDHEN, SYDVKM. This CDR3 has 15 amino acids. The DNA for the CDR3 is TGTGCCACCCTGGGCCGACAGGGGGCGAGCTATGGCTACACCTTC. Its protein product is CATLGRQGASYGYTF.

This sequence joins TRBV6-5 and TRBJ1-2; 9 nucleotides line up with TRBD1. In germline, CDR1 is MNHEY, CDR2 SVGAGI. The V segment lost 7 bases and the J segment 2 bases; nucleotides outside the gene matches: 5. The CDR3 covers 14 residues. CDR3 protein: CASIRGQGNYGYTF. Written as DNA, the CDR3 is TGTGCCAGCATTCGTGGACAGGGGAACTATGGCTACACCTTC.

This sequence joins TRBV6-5 and TRBJ1-2; 7 bases are a match to TRBD1. The CDR3 extends over 14 amino acids. Germline V gene lookup returns CDR1 MNHEY and CDR2 SVGAGI. J was trimmed by 7 bases and V by 6 bases; bases with no gene match: 11. The DNA for the CDR3 is TGTGCCAGCAGACCCGCCGACAGGGAGGCTGGCTACACCTTC. Translating it yields CASRPADREAGYTF.

This clone is a singleton in its sample. This sequence joins TRBV27 and TRBJ2-2; the D gene is possibly TRBD2 (6 bases). Germline loops: CDR1 MNHEY, CDR2 SMNVEV (reference sequence). The CDR3 length is 15 residues. V lost 6 bases to trimming and J lost 1 base, with 12 bases between them. CDR3 residues: CASRSGSQNTGELFF. CDR3 bases: TGTGCCAGCAGATCCGGGAGTCAGAACACCGGGGAGCTGTTTTTT.

The chain joins TRBV7-9 to TRBJ2-1; 10 nucleotides match TRBD2. Trimming took 5 bases from V and 9 from J; bases not matched to a gene: 16. The CDR3 loop spans 17 amino acids. Germline V gene data show CDR1 as SEHNR and CDR2 as FQNEAQ (reference sequence). CDR3 protein: CASSPRWGAGGQAEQFF. The CDR3 DNA sequence: TGTGCCAGCAGCCCCCGATGGGGAGCGGGGGGGCAGGCTGAGCAGTTCTTC.

The CDR3 loop reads CASSLASEETQYF. Written as DNA, the CDR3 is TGTGCCAGCAGCTTAGCGTCGGAAGAGACCCAGTACTTC. This chain connects TRBV11-1 to TRBJ2-5; D is unresolved. The CDR3 is 13 amino acids. Trimming removed 0 bases from V and 3 bases from J, with 5 bases in between. Germline assignment: CDR1 SGHAT and CDR2 FQDESV (reference sequence).

The chain joins TRBV2 to TRBJ2-7, with D unclear. This CDR3 contains 13 residues. Between the trimmed V and J ends, which lost 6 bases and 2 bases, there was a span of 11 bases. Per germline, CDR1 SNHLY and CDR2 FYNNEI. The CDR3 DNA sequence: TGTGCCAGCAGCGCGTATTCTACCTACGAGCAGTACTTC. It yields the protein CASSAYSTYEQYF.

V usage is TRBV19 and J usage is TRBJ2-5, with 10 bases aligning to TRBD2. The CDR3 loop spans 13 amino acids. Germline CDR1 and CDR2: LNHDA and SQIVND (reference sequence). J was trimmed by 5 bases and V by 4 bases; bases with no gene match: 1. Here the CDR3 reads CASSKGLAETQYF. The CDR3 DNA follows: TGTGCCAGTAGTAAGGGACTAGCGGAGACCCAGTACTTC.

The chain combines TRBV7-2 with TRBJ1-1; 9 nucleotides line up with TRBD1. This CDR3 region has 14 residues. The trim removed 5 bases at V and 6 bases at J, leaving 7 bases unmatched. Germline values: CDR1 SGHTA, CDR2 FQGNSA. DNA for the CDR3: TGTGCCAGCAGCCGGGACAGGGTGACTCCTGAAGCTTTCTTT. This sequence encodes CASSRDRVTPEAFF.

Written as DNA, the CDR3 is TGTGCCAGCAGCTCCAGGCGGGGACTCACAGATACGCAGTATTTT. It encodes CASSSRRGLTDTQYF. The chain is built from TRBV7-2 and TRBJ2-3; TRBD2 might be the D (6 bases). Germline V gives CDR1 SGHTA, CDR2 FQGNSA. The CDR3 contains 15 residues. V lost 4 bases, J lost 2 bases, and 13 bases lay in between.

This clone has just a few counts. The chain has TRBV5-1 and TRBJ2-7, with a possible D match to TRBD2 (6 bases). The CDR3 totals 13 residues. Trimming stripped 3 bases from V and 0 bases from J, with 7 bases between. Germline CDR1 reads SGHRS; CDR2 reads YFSETQ. CDR3: CASSSGLSYEQYF. The CDR3 DNA sequence: TGCGCCAGCAGCTCGGGACTCTCCTACGAGCAGTACTTC.

The chain combines TRBV4-1 with TRBJ2-3; D not resolved. The CDR3 consists of 11 residues. Trimming removed 6 bases at V and 2 bases at J, with 3 bases between. Germline CDR1 MGHRA, CDR2 YSYEKL. Here the CDR3 reads CASRYTDTQYF. In DNA form, the CDR3 reads TGCGCCAGCAGATACACAGATACGCAGTATTTT.

The rearrangement uses TRBV2 and TRBJ2-5; D ambiguous. Judging by the DNA end, TRBJ2-7 fits better; the J call may be wrong. The CDR3 totals 10 residues. Germline values: CDR1 SNHLY, CDR2 FYNNEI. The DNA of the CDR3 is TGTGCCAGCAGTGGCTCCGAGCAGTACTTC. Its translation is CASSGSEQYF.

The chain couples TRBV11-2 to TRBJ2-1; a possible D gene is TRBD2 (7 bases). The CDR3 contains 17 residues. Trimming removed 3 bases at V and 1 base at J, with 16 bases between. Germline V gene lookup returns CDR1 SGHAT and CDR2 FQNNGV. The CDR3 DNA follows: TGTGCCAGCAGCTTTGTAGGGGGGGCAGTATCCTACAATGAGCAGTTCTTC. This codes for CASSFVGGAVSYNEQFF.

The chain has TRBV27 and TRBJ1-5; 7 bases line up with TRBD1. Germline V gives CDR1 MNHEY, CDR2 SMNVEV (reference sequence). There are 13 residues in the CDR3. V lost 7 bases and J lost 0; bases outside the gene matches: 0. Here the CDR3 DNA reads TGTGCCAGCAAGGGGGCTAGCAATCAGCCCCAGCATTTT. This encodes CASKGASNQPQHF.